These T cell receptor beta chains were read from a single sample in a study of blood T cell repertoires in COVID-19. Assay: immunoSEQ multiplex PCR; the TCRdb copy retains only in-frame clones and omits some. The repertoire holds about 130,000 clones, 86% seen once, with under 2.5% in the top ten. The sample comprised PBMCs or T cells enriched from blood (not recorded which). The receptor set was obtained from a woman in her fifties or sixties who had recovered from COVID-19. CDR3s include the opening cysteine and the closing phenylalanine or tryptophan.

TRBJ1-6,TRBV11-2,CASSSIGVDSPLHF
TRBJ2-1,TRBV5-4,CASSTGLAGGRGYNEQFF
TRBJ1-1,TRBV6-2/TRBV6-3,CASSVQGAGTEAFF
TRBJ2-1,TRBV7-9,CASSRGQGNEQFF
TRBJ1-1,TRBV12-3/TRBV12-4,CASSFTRDTEAFF
TRBJ2-2,TRBV9,CASSVLGEAGELFF
TRBJ2-7,TRBV5-1,CASSLGAGSSYEQYF
TRBJ1-3,TRBV9,CASSVGSQGAGNTIYF
TRBJ2-2,TRBV2,CARGQNTGELFF
TRBJ2-2,TRBV29-1,CSVAPTGGGELFF
TRBJ2-3,TRBV9,CASSVGALSITDTQYF
TRBJ2-7,TRBV12-3/TRBV12-4,CATQTGGFYEQYF
TRBJ2-5,TRBV29-1,CSVVWRGEQETQYF
TRBJ1-1,TRBV18,CASSRDRGRSTTEAFF
TRBJ1-2,TRBV29-1,CSVAGTDVNYGYTF
TRBJ2-4,TRBV1,CTSSPRVTGGVLAKNIQYF
TRBJ2-5,TRBV7-9,CASMWDTTGETQYF
TRBJ2-3,TRBV7-8,CASSSSGGRTDTQYF
TRBJ2-2,TRBV7-2,CASSLTTGNTGELFF
TRBJ1-2,TRBV4-3,CASSQGGGTGPFYGYTF
TRBJ2-7,TRBV6-5,CASSYLGTGALMEQYF
TRBJ2-1,TRBV5-1,CASSLAGAHNEQFF